This passage covers 27 T cell receptor beta chains from one sample sequenced in a study of blood T cells in healthy people across ages. A second PCR of 7 to 11 cycles used a sample-barcoded 5' primer and a J-beta primer mix. TCRdb ran MiXCR on the 5' RACE reads and lists one entry per CDR3 protein. The table shows 710,000 or so distinct CDR3 sequences, with 32% occurring only once. Specimen: blood. The source of these receptors is a woman older than 75 in good health.

This clonotype was counted many times. CDR3 amino acids: CASSLDRGPYEQYF. The CDR3 DNA reads as TGTGCCAGCAGCTTAGACAGGGGGCCCTACGAGCAGTACTTC. This chain links TRBV7-2 with TRBJ2-7; 9 nucleotides match TRBD1. Germline assignment: CDR1 SGHTA and CDR2 FQGNSA. This CDR3 spans 14 amino acids. Losses at the gene ends were 1 base for V and 2 bases for J; bases not matched to a gene: 0.

The table lists this clonotype with a few counts. The gene calls are TRBV28 and TRBJ2-1; D is possibly TRBD2 (6 bases). Germline CDR1 is MDHEN and CDR2 is SYDVKM. Trimming pared 5 bases from V and 9 bases from J, leaving 20 bases between. CDR3 length equals 15 residues. CDR3 in amino acids: CASSPLGGPGSEQFF. As DNA, the CDR3 is TGTGCCAGCAGTCCCCTGGGGGGTCCGGGGAGTGAGCAGTTCTTC.

This clonotype has at least ten counts. J is TRBJ1-1 and V is TRBV20-1; 8 nucleotides align to TRBD1. The CDR3 consists of 14 residues. J was trimmed by 2 bases and V by 6 bases; bases with no gene match: 8. Germline V lookup: CDR1 DFQATT, CDR2 SNEGSKA (reference sequence). The CDR3 reads CSAEPGQENTEAFF. CDR3 nucleotide sequence: TGCAGTGCAGAACCGGGACAGGAAAACACTGAAGCTTTCTTT.

This clonotype was recorded many times. The chain couples TRBV20-1 to TRBJ2-3; 12 nucleotides line up with TRBD2. CDR3 length equals 15 residues. V lost 6 bases to trimming and J lost 8 bases; unmatched junction nucleotides: 12. Looked up from germline, CDR1 is DFQATT and CDR2 is SNEGSKA (reference sequence). CDR3 in DNA: TGCAGTGCCAAGCCCACTAGCGGGGGGCAAGGTACGCAGTATTTT. Protein: CSAKPTSGGQGTQYF.

At least ten counts were recorded for this clonotype. CDR3 nucleotide sequence: TGCGCCAGCAGCTTCCGGGACAGGGACTATGGCTACACCTTC. It yields the protein CASSFRDRDYGYTF. The chain couples TRBV5-1 to TRBJ1-2, with TRBD1 matching 9 bases. This CDR3 is 14 amino acids long. V lost 2 bases to trimming and J lost 3 bases; unmatched junction nucleotides: 2. The germline CDR1 and CDR2 sequences are SGHRS and YFSETQ.

This clonotype was seen a handful of times. The genes are TRBV14 and TRBJ1-4; D unclear. V lost 0 bases to trimming and J lost 5 bases, with 13 bases between them. This CDR3 has 16 residues. Germline assignment: CDR1 SGHDN and CDR2 FVKESK. CDR3 residues: CASSQEKGRTNEKLFF. The CDR3 bases are TGTGCCAGCAGCCAAGAGAAAGGGAGAACAAATGAAAAACTGTTTTTT.

This chain uses TRBV18 with TRBJ1-2, with 12 bases lining up with TRBD1. The length of the CDR3 is 16 residues. V dropped 4 bases and J dropped 6; count of bases not matched to a gene: 9. Germline CDR1 is KGHSH and CDR2 is LQKENI. CDR3 coding DNA: TGTGCCAGCTCACACGGGGACAGGGGGCAAGGAGATGGCTACACCTTC. Translated: CASSHGDRGQGDGYTF.

This clonotype was counted many times. V usage is TRBV15 and J usage is TRBJ1-5; TRBD1 matches 8 bases. Germline assignment: CDR1 LNHNV and CDR2 YYDKDF (reference sequence). The CDR3 contains 18 residues. The ends lost 3 bases at V and 0 bases at J; junction bases unmatched: 10. Here the CDR3 reads CATSRAGQATYSNQPQHF. The CDR3 DNA reads as TGTGCCACCAGCAGGGCGGGACAGGCCACTTATAGCAATCAGCCCCAGCATTTT.

Of note for this clonotype: This may arise from a read error, as a much more abundant clone is one base away. V and J are TRBV20-1 and TRBJ2-5; 7 nucleotides match TRBD2. The germline gives CDR1 DFQATT, CDR2 SNEGSKA (reference sequence). Losses at the gene ends were 0 bases for V and 2 bases for J; bases not matched to a gene: 15. This CDR3 has 18 amino acids. CDR3 coding DNA: TGCAGTGCTAGAGATCTTCGTCTGGAGAGGGGACTACAAGAGACCCAGTACTTC. Amino acids: CSARDLRLERGLQETQYF.

Many counts were recorded for this clonotype. The chain joins TRBV20-1 to TRBJ2-5; weak D call: TRBD2 (6 bases). Deletions cut 6 bases from V and 1 base from J, with 18 bases between. This CDR3 is 15 amino acids long. Germline V lookup: CDR1 DFQATT, CDR2 SNEGSKA (reference sequence). The DNA of the CDR3 is TGCAGTGCCTCCTCGGTGGGGGGTCGCCAAGAGACCCAGTACTTC. It is translated as CSASSVGGRQETQYF.

This clonotype was counted at least ten times. Here the CDR3 DNA reads TGTGCCAGCGGGACATCTAGCACAGATACGCAGTATTTT. Its protein product is CASGTSSTDTQYF. This chain links TRBV12-3 or TRBV12-4 with TRBJ2-3; possible D gene TRBD1, 6 bases. The CDR3 length is 13 residues. The V end lost 8 bases, the J end lost 0 bases, and 9 bases lay between the germline ends.

Notes on this clonotype: This may come from a read error, since a much larger clone is one base off. This chain uses TRBV9 with TRBJ2-4; 9 bases line up with TRBD2. The V segment lost 0 bases and the J segment 15 bases; nucleotides outside the gene matches: 7. The CDR3 consists of 13 residues. Germline lookup yields CDR1 SGDLS and CDR2 YYNGEE. The chain's CDR3 is CASSVGGTSFRYF. The CDR3 DNA is TGTGCCAGCAGCGTAGGGGGGACTAGCTTCCGGTACTTC.

The V call is TRBV7-6, the J call TRBJ1-1; D gene ambiguous. The CDR3 is 13 residues long. V lost 5 bases and J 2 bases, leaving 9 bases between the germline ends. The germline V gene encodes CDR1 SGHVS and CDR2 FNYEAQ. The CDR3 protein is CASSPQENTEAFF. The CDR3, as DNA: TGTGCCAGCAGCCCCCAGGAAAACACTGAAGCTTTCTTT. The whole variable domain, remainder taken from reference TRBV7-6 and TRBJ1-1, is GAGVSQSPRYKVTKRGQDVALRCDPISGHVSLYWYRQALGQGPEFLTYFNYEAQQDKSGLPNDRFSAERPEGSISTLTIQRTEQRDSAMYRCASSPQENTEAFFGQGTRLTVV.

This clonotype was counted ten times or more. The chain employs TRBV12-3 or TRBV12-4 and TRBJ2-3; D tentatively reads TRBD1 or TRBD2 (6 bases each). This CDR3 spans 16 amino acids. The V gene lost 8 bases and the J gene lost 2 bases, with 20 bases spanning the gap. CDR3 protein: CASVEGEEDFTDTQYF. The CDR3 DNA reads as TGTGCCAGCGTCGAGGGGGAGGAGGACTTCACAGATACGCAGTATTTT.

This chain connects TRBV5-5 to TRBJ1-2, with D possibly matching TRBD1 (5 bases). The CDR3 covers 14 residues. Germline assignment: CDR1 SGHKS and CDR2 YYEKEE (reference sequence). Trimming pared 1 base from V and 8 bases from J, leaving 15 bases between. CDR3 coding DNA: TGTGCCAGCAGCTTGTCCCGGGGACGGGAAGGCTACACCTTC. Its translation: CASSLSRGREGYTF.

V is TRBV6-1 and J is TRBJ2-1; 9 nucleotides match TRBD1. V shed 6 bases, J shed 7 bases, and the junction held 7 bases outside the gene matches. The germline gives CDR1 MNHNS, CDR2 SASEGT. This CDR3 contains 14 residues. The CDR3 nucleotides are TGTGCCAGCAGGGGGACAGGGACACTGAATGAGCAGTTCTTC. Its translation: CASRGTGTLNEQFF.

The V gene is TRBV2, the J gene TRBJ1-5; a weak D match, TRBD1 (5 bases). Looked up from germline, CDR1 is SNHLY and CDR2 is FYNNEI. V was cut by 7 bases and J by 2 bases, with 15 bases left in between. This CDR3 is built from 15 residues. CDR3: CASTQGRVGNQPQHF. Here the CDR3 DNA reads TGTGCCAGCACCCAGGGCCGGGTCGGCAATCAGCCCCAGCATTTT.

This clonotype has more than one count but fewer than ten. J is TRBJ1-5 and V is TRBV2; 9 nucleotides match TRBD1. The germline CDR1 and CDR2 sequences are SNHLY and FYNNEI. V was pared by 9 bases and J by 5 bases, with 5 bases of the junction left unmatched. The CDR3 covers 13 residues. CDR3 coding DNA: TGTGCCAGGAACCGGGACAGGGATCAGCCCCAGCATTTT. Residues: CARNRDRDQPQHF.

This clonotype has more than one count but fewer than ten. A much larger clone sits a single nucleotide away, making a read error possible. The chain has TRBV7-2 and TRBJ1-6; 9 nucleotides agree with TRBD1. J gave up 9 bases and V 5 bases, and 11 bases lay outside the gene matches. Germline V gives CDR1 SGHTA, CDR2 FQGNSA. The CDR3 has 16 residues. CDR3 sequence reads: CASSRSSGTGCSPLHF. Here the CDR3 DNA reads TGTGCCAGCAGCCGATCCTCCGGGACAGGGTGTTCACCCCTCCACTTT.

This clonotype has at least ten counts. The V gene is TRBV6-5, the J gene TRBJ2-1; 7 bases are a match to TRBD2. V dropped 10 bases and J dropped 2; count of bases not matched to a gene: 11. The CDR3 consists of 15 residues. In germline, CDR1 is MNHEY, CDR2 SVGAGI. The CDR3 protein is CATLGKRGPYNEQFF. The CDR3 region has the DNA TGTGCCACCCTCGGGAAGCGGGGCCCCTACAATGAGCAGTTCTTC.

The J gene is TRBJ2-1, the V gene TRBV7-2; 12 positions agree with TRBD2. This CDR3 has 14 amino acids. Germline V lookup: CDR1 SGHTA, CDR2 FQGNSA. Germline trimming cut 5 bases from V and 6 bases from J; bases unmatched to any gene: 2. CDR3: CASSRLAGVNEQFF. For the CDR3, the DNA is TGTGCCAGCAGCCGACTAGCGGGAGTCAATGAGCAGTTCTTC.

This clonotype was recorded many times. The chain is built from TRBV29-1 and TRBJ2-3; 8 nucleotides line up with TRBD1. Germline lookup yields CDR1 SQVTM and CDR2 ANQGSEA. This CDR3 is built from 13 residues. V lost 1 base, J lost 8 bases, and 5 bases stayed unmatched. CDR3 in DNA: TGCAGCGTTGAAGGGACAGGGAAGTTTACGCAGTATTTT. Amino acid sequence: CSVEGTGKFTQYF.

Regarding this clonotype: A read error may be the cause here, since a much bigger clone is one base away. The chain links TRBV7-3 to TRBJ2-1; D remains ambiguous. This CDR3 spans 12 amino acids. The germline V gene has CDR1 SGHTA and CDR2 FQGTGA. The CDR3 sequence: CAGSRMRNEQFF. Written as DNA, the CDR3 is TGTGCCGGCAGTCGGATGAGGAATGAGCAGTTCTTC. Full variable domain (missing parts from reference TRBV7-3 and TRBJ2-1): GAGVSQTPSNKVTEKGKYVELRCDPISGHTALYWYRQSLGQGPEFLIYFQGTGAADDSGLPNDRFFAVRPEGSVSTLKIQRTERGDSAVYLCAGSRMRNEQFFGPGTRLTVL.

On this clonotype itself: Just one base apart from a much larger clone, this may be a read error. The CDR3 DNA reads as TGTGCCAGCAGTTACCTCGGTCGGGACTACAATGAGCAGTACTTC. Translating it yields CASSYLGRDYNEQYF. This chain connects TRBV6-5 to TRBJ2-1; 7 bases match TRBD2. Judging by the DNA end, TRBJ2-7 fits better; the J call may be wrong. The CDR3 is made up of 15 amino acids. In germline, CDR1 is MNHEY, CDR2 SVGAGI.

At least ten counts were recorded for this clonotype. The chain links TRBV5-6 to TRBJ1-2; 10 bases line up with TRBD1. Per germline, CDR1 SGHDT and CDR2 YYEEEE. J lost 8 bases, V lost 3 bases, and 10 bases had no gene match. The CDR3 covers 15 residues. The CDR3 DNA is TGTGCCAGCAGCTCGGACAGGGGGGATTTGTACGGCTACACCTTC. Protein sequence: CASSSDRGDLYGYTF.

Many counts were recorded for this clonotype. This may be a read error, as it is one base from a much larger clone. The V call is TRBV6-2 or TRBV6-3, the J call TRBJ2-5, with TRBD2 matching over 10 bases. Germline V gene sequence: CDR1 MNHEY, CDR2 SVGEGT. Losses at the gene ends were 3 bases for V and 11 bases for J; bases not matched to a gene: 15. The CDR3 length is 16 residues. The CDR3 is CASSYIAGGFNNEQYF. In DNA, the CDR3 is TGTGCCAGCAGTTATATAGCGGGGGGCTTCAACAATGAGCAGTACTTC.

This clonotype was detected many times. J is TRBJ2-7 and V is TRBV5-1; TRBD2 matches 10 bases. From germline, CDR1 is SGHRS and CDR2 YFSETQ. J was trimmed by 5 bases and V by 0 bases; bases with no gene match: 2. This CDR3 spans 14 amino acids. The CDR3 region has the DNA TGCGCCAGCAGCTTGGGGACTAGCGGTGACGAGCAGTACTTC. This translates into CASSLGTSGDEQYF.